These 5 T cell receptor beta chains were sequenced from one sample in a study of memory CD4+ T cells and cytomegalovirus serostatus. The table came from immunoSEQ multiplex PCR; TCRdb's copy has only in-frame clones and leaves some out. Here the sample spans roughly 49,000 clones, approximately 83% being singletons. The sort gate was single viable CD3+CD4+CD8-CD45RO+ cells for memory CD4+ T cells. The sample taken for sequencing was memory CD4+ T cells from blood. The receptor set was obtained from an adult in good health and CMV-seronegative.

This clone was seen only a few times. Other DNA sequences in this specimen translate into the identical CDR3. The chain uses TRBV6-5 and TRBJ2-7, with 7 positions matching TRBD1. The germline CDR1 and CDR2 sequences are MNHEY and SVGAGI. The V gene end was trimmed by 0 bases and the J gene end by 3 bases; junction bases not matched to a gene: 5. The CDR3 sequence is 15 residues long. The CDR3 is CASSYSRQGDYEQYF. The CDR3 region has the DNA TGTGCCAGCAGTTACTCGAGGCAGGGGGACTACGAGCAGTACTTC.

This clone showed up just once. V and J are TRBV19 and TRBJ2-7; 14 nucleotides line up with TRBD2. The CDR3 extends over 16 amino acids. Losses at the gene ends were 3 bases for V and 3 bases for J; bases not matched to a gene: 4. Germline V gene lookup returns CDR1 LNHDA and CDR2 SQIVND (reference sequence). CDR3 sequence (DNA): TGTGCCAGTAGTATGGACGGGACTAGCGGGGGCTACGAGCAGTACTTC. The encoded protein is CASSMDGTSGGYEQYF.

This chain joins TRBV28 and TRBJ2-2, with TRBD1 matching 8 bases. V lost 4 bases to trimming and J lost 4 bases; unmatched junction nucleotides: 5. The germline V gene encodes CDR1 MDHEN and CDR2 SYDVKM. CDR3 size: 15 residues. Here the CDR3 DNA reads TGTGCCAGCAGTTCAGGACAGGGCGCCACCGGGGAGCTGTTTTTT. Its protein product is CASSSGQGATGELFF.

The CDR3 region has the DNA TGTGCCAGCAGCACGGAGACAGTAAGCGGGGAGCTGTTTTTT. Translating gives CASSTETVSGELFF. The rearrangement uses TRBV5-4 and TRBJ2-2, with a weak D call TRBD1 (5 bases). Looked up from germline, CDR1 is SGHNT and CDR2 is YYREEE (reference sequence). This CDR3 spans 14 amino acids. V was cut by 4 bases and J by 7 bases, with 14 bases left in between. Based on the CDR3 plus reference TRBV5-4 and TRBJ2-2, the full variable domain is ETGVTQSPTHLIKTRGQQVTLRCSSQSGHNTVSWYQQALGQGPQFIFQYYREEENGRGNFPPRFSGLQFPNYSSELNVNALELDDSALYLCASSTETVSGELFFGEGSRLTVL.

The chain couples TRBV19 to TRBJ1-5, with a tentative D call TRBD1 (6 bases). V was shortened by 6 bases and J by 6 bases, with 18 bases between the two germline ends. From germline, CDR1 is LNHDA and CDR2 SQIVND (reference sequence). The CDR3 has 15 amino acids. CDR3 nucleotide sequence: TGTGCCAGTAGAGTGAGCGGGGGAGGGGGTCAGCCCCAGCATTTT. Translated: CASRVSGGGGQPQHF.